This T cell receptor (beta chain) originates from a study of CD8+ T cells in alopecia areata. Across the whole study: Twice a day, 5 to 10 mg of oral tofacitinib was administered to treated patients.

This clone came up a few times. The antigen is unknown. Per the germline V gene, CDR1 is LNHNV and CDR2 is YYDKDF (reference sequence). The CDR3 spans 15 residues. The ends lost 5 bases at V and 5 bases at J; junction bases unmatched: 10. Study results and caveats: Normal scalp showed lower clonality than lesional scalp, especially alopecia totalis/universalis.

Investigators isolated RNA and reverse transcribed it into cDNA to act as the sequencing template. Assay used: immunoSEQ multiplex PCR; TCRdb lists only in-frame clones, some missing. Altogether about 98,000 clones are present, around two fifths being singletons, with the ten largest covering about 0.79%. The sequence derives from a human donor with alopecia areata. What was sequenced was CD4+ T cells sorted from blood. The rearrangement links TRBV15 to TRBJ2-7; 9 bases align to TRBD1. The CDR3 region is CATSLGQGDGNEQYF. DNA of the CDR3: TGTGCCACCAGCCTGGGACAGGGCGACGGCAACGAGCAGTACTTC. Full variable domain (rest looked up from reference TRBV15 and TRBJ2-7): DAMVIQNPRYQVTQFGKPVTLSCSQTLNHNVMYWYQQKSSQAPKLLFHYYDKDFNNEADTPDNFQSRRPNTSFCFLDIRSPGLGDTAMYLCATSLGQGDGNEQYFGPGTRLTVT.